This paragraph reports one T cell receptor (beta chain). Antigen unknown. A junction end diverges from the germline sequence, so it may reflect a read error. This CDR3 has 15 residues. Germline CDR1 reads MNHNS; CDR2 reads SASEGT. Next came a second PCR, run for about 7 to 12 cycles, which used a sample-barcoded 5' primer along with a J-beta primer mix. Via MiXCR, TCRdb re-called the 5' RACE reads, giving one row per CDR3 protein. This table holds hundreds of thousands of distinct CDR3 sequences, more than 50% found once. The record originates from a study of blood T cells in healthy people across ages. Broader study findings: Age advanced and TCR beta diversity per million T cells fell, roughly linearly.

The TCR originated in a middle-aged man in good health. Sequencing used blood. The chain uses TRBV6-1 and TRBJ2-1; D is tentatively TRBD1 or TRBD2 (7 bases each). The DNA for the CDR3 is TGTGCCTGCAGTACGCAGGGGGGGTCGAACAATGAGCAGTTCTTC. Encoded protein: CACSTQGGSNNEQFF.